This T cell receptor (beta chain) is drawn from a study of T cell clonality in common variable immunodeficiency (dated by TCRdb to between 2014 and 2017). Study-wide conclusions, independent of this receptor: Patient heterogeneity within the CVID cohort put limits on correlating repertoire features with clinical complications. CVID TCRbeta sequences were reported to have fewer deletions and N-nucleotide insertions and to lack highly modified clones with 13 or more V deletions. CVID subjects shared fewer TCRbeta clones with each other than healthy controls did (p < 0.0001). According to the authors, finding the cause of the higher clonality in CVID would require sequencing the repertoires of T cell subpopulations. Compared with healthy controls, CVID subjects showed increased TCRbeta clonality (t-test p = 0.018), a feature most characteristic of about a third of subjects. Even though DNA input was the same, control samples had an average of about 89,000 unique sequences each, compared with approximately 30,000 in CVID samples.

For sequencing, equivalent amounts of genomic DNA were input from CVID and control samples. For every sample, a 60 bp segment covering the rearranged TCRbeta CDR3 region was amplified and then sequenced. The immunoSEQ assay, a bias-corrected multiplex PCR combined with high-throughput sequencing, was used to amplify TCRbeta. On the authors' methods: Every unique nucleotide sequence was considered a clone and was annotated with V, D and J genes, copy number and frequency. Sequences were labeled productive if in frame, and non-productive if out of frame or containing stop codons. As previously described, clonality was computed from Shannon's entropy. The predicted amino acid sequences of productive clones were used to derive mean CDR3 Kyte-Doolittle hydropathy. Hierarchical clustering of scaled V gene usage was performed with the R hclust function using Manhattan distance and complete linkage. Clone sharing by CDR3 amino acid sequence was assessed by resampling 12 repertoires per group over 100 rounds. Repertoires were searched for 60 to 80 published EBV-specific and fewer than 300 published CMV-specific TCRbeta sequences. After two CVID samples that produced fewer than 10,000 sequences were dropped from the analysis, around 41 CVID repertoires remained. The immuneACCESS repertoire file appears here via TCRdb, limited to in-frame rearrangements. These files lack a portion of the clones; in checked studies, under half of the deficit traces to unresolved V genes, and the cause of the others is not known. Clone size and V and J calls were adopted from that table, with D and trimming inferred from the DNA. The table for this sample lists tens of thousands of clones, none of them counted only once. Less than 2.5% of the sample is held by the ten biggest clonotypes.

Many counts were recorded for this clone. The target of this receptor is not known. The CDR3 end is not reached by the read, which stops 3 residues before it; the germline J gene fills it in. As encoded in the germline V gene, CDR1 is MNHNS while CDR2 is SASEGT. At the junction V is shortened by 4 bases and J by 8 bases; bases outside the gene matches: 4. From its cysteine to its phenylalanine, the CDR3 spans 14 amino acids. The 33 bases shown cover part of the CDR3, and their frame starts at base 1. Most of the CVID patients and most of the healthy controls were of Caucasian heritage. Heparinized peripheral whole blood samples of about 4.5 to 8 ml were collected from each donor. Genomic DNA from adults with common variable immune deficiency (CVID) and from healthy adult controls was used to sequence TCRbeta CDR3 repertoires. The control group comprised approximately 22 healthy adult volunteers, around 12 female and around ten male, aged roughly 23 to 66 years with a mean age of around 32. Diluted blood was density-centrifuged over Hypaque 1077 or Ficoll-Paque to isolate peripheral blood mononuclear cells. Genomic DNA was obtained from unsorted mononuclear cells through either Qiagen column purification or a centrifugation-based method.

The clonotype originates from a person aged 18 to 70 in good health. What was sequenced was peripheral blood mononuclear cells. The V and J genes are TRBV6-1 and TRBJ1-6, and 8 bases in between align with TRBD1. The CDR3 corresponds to CASSAPGGDSPLHF. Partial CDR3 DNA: TGTGCCAGCAGTGCCCCAGGGGGCGATTCACCC.